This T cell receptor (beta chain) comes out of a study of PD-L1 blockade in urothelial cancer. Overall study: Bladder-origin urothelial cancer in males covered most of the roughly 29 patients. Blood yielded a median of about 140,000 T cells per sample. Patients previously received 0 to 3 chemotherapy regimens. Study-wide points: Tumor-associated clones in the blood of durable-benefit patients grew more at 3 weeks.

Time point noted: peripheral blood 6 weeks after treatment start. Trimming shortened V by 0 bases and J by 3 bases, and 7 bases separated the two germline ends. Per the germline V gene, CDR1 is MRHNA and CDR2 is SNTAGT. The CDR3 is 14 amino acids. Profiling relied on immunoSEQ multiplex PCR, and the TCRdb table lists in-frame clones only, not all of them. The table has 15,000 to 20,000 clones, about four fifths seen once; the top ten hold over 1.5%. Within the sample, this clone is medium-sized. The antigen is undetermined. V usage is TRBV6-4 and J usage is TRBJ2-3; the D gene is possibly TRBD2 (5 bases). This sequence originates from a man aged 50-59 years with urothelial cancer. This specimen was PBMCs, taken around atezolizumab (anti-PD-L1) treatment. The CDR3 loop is CASSDSRGTDTQYF. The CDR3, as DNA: TGTGCCAGCAGTGACTCGAGAGGGACAGATACGCAGTATTTT.